The source of this T cell receptor beta chain is a study of cytomegalovirus exposure and HLA in healthy donors. The study, taken as a whole, reports: Some V segments could not be told apart, so they were left out, TRBV6-2 and TRBV6-3 among them. In a later analysis, parvovirus B19, influenza, CMV and Epstein-Barr virus appeared linked to several top co-occurrence clusters. Rates of TCR association differed by HLA locus in a later analysis, with DRB1 highest and HLA-C lowest.

Primers: 60 Vbeta forward and 13 Jbeta reverse. Generated by immunoSEQ multiplex PCR, the TCRdb table keeps only in-frame clones and is missing some. The table includes more than 95,000 clones, under 85% detected once. Remarks on this clone: The antigen is not known.

V was shortened by 8 bases and J by 6 bases, with 15 bases between the two germline ends. Germline loops: CDR1 SGHAT, CDR2 FQNNGV. The CDR3 runs to 13 residues. The specimen sequenced was PBMCs. The receptor's source is a woman aged 45-65 years in good health and CMV-seropositive. V and J are TRBV11-2 and TRBJ2-3; a possible D gene is TRBD2 (5 bases). The CDR3 region has the DNA TGTGCCAGCGAATCATCGGGGTGGGATACGCAGTATTTT. It encodes CASESSGWDTQYF.